Each of the 11 T cell receptor beta chains below was sequenced from the same sample in a study of T cell responses to AZD1222 COVID-19 vaccine. Here immunoSEQ multiplex PCR was the method, and the copy in TCRdb shows in-frame clones only, minus some. Of approximately 110,000 clones listed, around 89% are singletons. Source: peripheral blood, taken on day 0 of AZD1222 vaccination. Receptor source: an adult in good health.

This chain joins TRBV18 and TRBJ1-3, with D perhaps TRBD1 (5 bases). The CDR3 loop spans 16 amino acids. V was cut by 5 bases and J by 3 bases, with 17 bases left in between. Germline lookup yields CDR1 KGHSH and CDR2 LQKENI. CDR3: CASSAAGQGFGNTIYF. The CDR3 DNA reads as TGTGCCAGCTCAGCCGCGGGGCAGGGTTTTGGAAACACCATATATTTT.

The chain recombines TRBV3-1 (or the pseudogene TRBV3-2) with TRBJ1-1, with D hard to call. Germline V gene lookup returns CDR1 LGHDT and CDR2 YNNKEL (reference sequence). V lost 2 bases and J lost 8, with 15 bases in between. This CDR3 spans 14 amino acids. The CDR3 loop reads CASSQRAKGGEAFF. CDR3 bases: TGTGCCAGCAGCCAACGTGCTAAGGGTGGGGAAGCTTTCTTT.

The V call is TRBV5-4, the J call TRBJ1-2; no firm D call. V was trimmed by 0 bases and J by 0 bases, leaving 6 bases between them. The CDR3 loop spans 14 amino acids. Germline V gene sequence: CDR1 SGHNT, CDR2 YYREEE (reference sequence). CDR3 coding DNA: TGTGCCAGCAGCTTGGTGGATTCTAACTATGGCTACACCTTC. This sequence encodes CASSLVDSNYGYTF.

The chain recombines TRBV5-1 with TRBJ2-3; no clear D. The CDR3 is 17 residues long. Trimming removed 4 bases at V and 0 bases at J, with 18 bases between. Germline V gene data show CDR1 as SGHRS and CDR2 as YFSETQ. The CDR3: CASSPRKGTPSTDTQYF. CDR3 in DNA: TGCGCCAGCAGCCCGAGGAAAGGCACCCCGAGCACAGATACGCAGTATTTT.

The chain has TRBV6-5 and TRBJ2-7, with 7 bases fitting TRBD2. The V segment lost 8 bases and the J segment 6 bases; nucleotides outside the gene matches: 13. Germline loops: CDR1 MNHEY, CDR2 SVGAGI. This CDR3 spans 14 amino acids. The DNA for the CDR3 is TGTGCCAGCGGAAAGAGCGGGAATCTCGGCGAGCAGTACTTC. Its protein is CASGKSGNLGEQYF.

The CDR3 loop reads CASSPTRLRLANTDTQYF. The CDR3 coding sequence is TGTGCCAGCTCACCTACCCGCCTTCGACTAGCGAACACAGATACGCAGTATTTT. The rearrangement uses TRBV18 and TRBJ2-3; 8 bases align to TRBD2. J was trimmed by 2 bases and V by 3 bases; bases with no gene match: 13. Germline V gene data show CDR1 as KGHSH and CDR2 as LQKENI. The CDR3 loop spans 18 amino acids.

This chain joins TRBV11-3 and TRBJ2-5, with D perhaps matching TRBD2 (7 bases). Germline CDR1 reads SGHNT; CDR2 reads YENEEA. This CDR3 spans 14 amino acids. The V end was cut by 4 bases, the J end by 5 bases, with 14 bases between. The CDR3: CASSSRGGSETQYF. DNA for the CDR3: TGTGCCAGCAGCTCGAGGGGGGGCTCGGAGACCCAGTACTTC.

This clone occurred a few times. The rearrangement uses TRBV10-1 and TRBJ2-3; D is uncertain. Germline CDR1 is WNHNN and CDR2 is SYGVQD (reference sequence). The ends were cut back, 3 bases at V and 1 base at J, with 8 bases in the middle. This CDR3 comprises 14 residues. The CDR3 region is CASSDRLGTDTQYF. The DNA for the CDR3 is TGCGCCAGCAGTGACCGACTGGGCACAGATACGCAGTATTTT.

The chain carries TRBV3-1 (or the pseudogene TRBV3-2) and TRBJ2-1; TRBD2 might be the D (6 bases). The CDR3 has 16 residues. Germline V gene lookup returns CDR1 LGHDT and CDR2 YNNKEL (reference sequence). V lost 1 base to trimming and J lost 3 bases, with 13 bases between them. The CDR3 is CASSQATGVNYNEQFF. CDR3 nucleotides: TGTGCCAGCAGCCAAGCCACGGGGGTTAACTACAATGAGCAGTTCTTC.

The chain carries TRBV15 and TRBJ2-7; no definite D call. The CDR3 covers 12 residues. V was shortened by 0 bases and J by 2 bases, with 2 bases between the two germline ends. The V gene's germline CDR1 is LNHNV and CDR2 YYDKDF (reference sequence). The CDR3 loop is CATSRDAYEQYF. The CDR3 DNA is TGTGCCACCAGCAGAGATGCCTACGAGCAGTACTTC.

This clone was observed once. The rearrangement uses TRBV2 and TRBJ1-2; 8 nucleotides match TRBD1. J was trimmed by 7 bases and V by 8 bases; bases with no gene match: 9. CDR3 size: 13 residues. Germline V gene data show CDR1 as SNHLY and CDR2 as FYNNEI. The CDR3 sequence: CASGATGDSGYTF. DNA of the CDR3: TGTGCCAGCGGGGCGACAGGGGATAGTGGCTACACCTTC.